The source of this T cell receptor (beta chain) is a study of T cells in Graves' hyperthyroidism and ophthalmopathy. Amplification of TCR beta CDR3 regions was performed using RNA transcripts as template. With the HTBI primer set, the TCR CDR3 went through a first round of RT-PCR. TCRdb recomputed calls from the multiplex PCR reads with MiXCR, one row per CDR3 protein. This sample has hundreds of thousands of distinct CDR3 sequences; about 15% occur once, and the top ten carry 14%. Germline lookup yields CDR1 SEHNR and CDR2 FQNEAQ (reference sequence). There are 14 residues in the CDR3. The V gene lost 5 bases and the J gene lost 2 bases, with 13 bases spanning the gap. The sample holds many counts of this clonotype.

The specimen was blood. This chain uses TRBV7-9 with TRBJ2-7; a possible D gene is TRBD2 (6 bases). This receptor was taken from a woman aged 18-29 years with Graves' hyperthyroidism. The CDR3 region has the DNA TGTGCCAGCAGCCCATCTAGCGACCCCTACGAGCAGTACTTC. This gives the protein CASSPSSDPYEQYF. Variable domain in full (rest from reference TRBV7-9 and TRBJ2-7): DTGVSQNPRHKITKRGQNVTFRCDPISEHNRLYWYRQTLGQGPEFLTYFQNEAQLEKSRLLSDRFSAERPKGSFSTLEIQRTEQGDSAMYLCASSPSSDPYEQYFGPGTRLTVT.